This T cell receptor beta chain is drawn from a study of PD-1 blockade in classical Hodgkin lymphoma. General observations from the study: Nivolumab starters within 1 year of ASCT were excluded.

The repertoire was sequenced with immunoSEQ multiplex PCR; TCRdb's copy has only in-frame clones and lacks some. The sample has tens of thousands of clones; 75% to 90% are singletons. Note on this clone: Its matching antigen is unknown.

The time point is: cycle 4 day 1 (C4D1), after less than 7 weeks of nivolumab. All the patients suffered relapse after autologous stem cell transplantation, and brentuximab vedotin exposure differed. This TCR derives from a human donor with classical Hodgkin lymphoma. The source was peripheral blood mononuclear cells (PBMCs), collected before the fourth cycle of nivolumab.

CDR3 nucleotide sequence: TGTGCCAGCAGTAAAGGGCCAACCGGGGAGCTGTTTTTT. Encoded protein: CASSKGPTGELFF. The rearrangement joins TRBV2 to TRBJ2-2; D is undetermined. Germline-derived CDR1 and CDR2 are SNHLY and FYNNEI. The CDR3 sequence is 13 residues long. V lost 5 bases, J lost 5 bases, and 9 bases lay in between.